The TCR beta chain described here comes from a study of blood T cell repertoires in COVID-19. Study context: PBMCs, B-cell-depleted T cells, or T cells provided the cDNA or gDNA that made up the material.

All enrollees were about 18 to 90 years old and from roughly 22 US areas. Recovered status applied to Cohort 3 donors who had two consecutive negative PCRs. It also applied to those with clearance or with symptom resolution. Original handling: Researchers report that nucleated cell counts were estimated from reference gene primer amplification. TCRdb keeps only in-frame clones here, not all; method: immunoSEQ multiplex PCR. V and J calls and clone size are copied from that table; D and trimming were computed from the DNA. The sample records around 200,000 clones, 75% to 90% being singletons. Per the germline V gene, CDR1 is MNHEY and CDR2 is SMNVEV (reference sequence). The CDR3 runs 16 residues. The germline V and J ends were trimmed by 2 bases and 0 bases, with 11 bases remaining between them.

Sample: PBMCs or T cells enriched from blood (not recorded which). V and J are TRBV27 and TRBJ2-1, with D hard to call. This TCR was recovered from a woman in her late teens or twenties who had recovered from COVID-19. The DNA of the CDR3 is TGTGCCAGCAGTTTAATTTCGTTTAGCTCCTACAATGAGCAGTTCTTC. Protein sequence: CASSLISFSSYNEQFF.